This TCR beta chain was sequenced for a study of cytomegalovirus exposure and HLA in healthy donors. Whole-study context: The same platform as the roughly 630 first-cohort repertoires was used for the 90 to 150 validation repertoires, a later analysis reported.

CDR1 is SNHLY and CDR2 is FYNNEI in the germline V gene. The V gene lost 6 bases and the J gene lost 7 bases, with 12 bases spanning the gap. The CDR3 runs 12 residues. General study points: The authors listed 164 TCR beta chains as cytomegalovirus-associated. Cytomegalovirus status was reportedly diagnosed by the classifier with high specificity and sensitivity.

Separate from the approximately 700-subject first cohort was the approximately 120-subject validation cohort, to which the donors belonged. Sequencing was performed with immunoSEQ multiplex PCR; in TCRdb, only in-frame clones are kept and a portion is missing. Among approximately 270,000 clones listed, about 88% were seen once. Of note for this clone: Its matching antigen is unknown.

Material: PBMCs. This clonotype was sampled from a young man in good health and CMV-seropositive. V usage is TRBV2 and J usage is TRBJ1-2; D unresolved. The CDR3 sequence is CASRPTGFGYTF. As DNA, the CDR3 is TGTGCCAGCAGGCCCACGGGGTTTGGCTACACCTTC. Full variable domain (outside the CDR3, taken from reference TRBV2 and TRBJ1-2): EPEVTQTPSHQVTQMGQEVILRCVPISNHLYFYWYRQILGQKVEFLVSFYNNEISEKSEIFDDQFSVERPDGSNFTLKIRSTKLEDSAMYFCASRPTGFGYTFGSGTRLTVV.